Included here is one TCR beta chain sequence, with context. This receptor's antigen is unknown. No clone much larger than this one lies a single base away; base qualities are absent. TCRdb records Illumina HiSeq 2500 as the sequencer. Quantitative 5'-RACE with molecular barcodes was the method used to prepare the TCR beta libraries. As for how the authors treated the data: Disease-linked TCR variants were identified with a new computational method built on a probabilistic model of VDJ rearrangement. TCRdb reprocessing: public reads trimmed at Q25 with fastp, clones called with MiXCR, in-frame beta chains kept. Every CDR3 protein is listed once, alongside the most common genes and DNA of its rows. What appears here as the V and J calls and clone size reflects TCRdb's work, not the paper's. The sample table shows hundreds of thousands of distinct CDR3 sequences, and about 12% are seen once. The ten largest clones represent approximately 0.5% of the sample.

The data originate from a study of CD8 T cells in ankylosing spondylitis (dated by TCRdb to 2016 to 2017). With regard to the full study: The study set out to find disease-linked TCR variants by profiling T cell receptor beta repertoires in ankylosing spondylitis patients and healthy donors. Peripheral blood samples were taken, and synovial fluid was additionally collected from ankylosing spondylitis patients. The full study cohort was made up of about 24 ankylosing spondylitis patients and about a hundred healthy donors. Overall results and qualifications from the work: Some motif variants had previously been reported in the synovial fluid and blood of reactive arthritis patients, which suggests shared mechanisms of disease initiation. Blood from ankylosing spondylitis patients appeared to be characterized by a TCR beta motif made up of fewer than ten highly homologous amino acid variants. The disease-linked clones showed a CD8+ phenotype and occurred at relatively low frequencies in peripheral blood. According to the report, matched synovial fluid samples from ankylosing spondylitis patients were significantly enriched for the disease-linked clones.

Inclusive of the bounding cysteine and phenylalanine, the CDR3 is 15 residues long. Here the CDR3 DNA is all that survives: 45 bases in frame from base 1. The CDR1 and CDR2 encoded by the germline V gene (reference sequence) are DFQATT and SNEGSKA. The V and J ends are trimmed by 1 base and 3 bases, leaving 12 bases between them. Recombination joined TRBV20-1 with TRBJ2-2; no confident D gene assignment can be made. The sequenced sample was blood, either unsorted or a sorted T cell fraction (not recorded which). The sequence came from a male donor with ankylosing spondylitis. For the CDR3, the sequence is CSARVLFSDTGELFF. The sequenced DNA: TGCAGTGCTAGAGTCCTGTTCTCTGACACCGGGGAGCTGTTTTTT.